Each of the 6 T cell receptor beta chains below was sequenced from the same sample in a study of blood T cells in healthy people across ages. Using a J-beta primer mix together with a sample-barcoded 5' primer, a second PCR was run for about 6 to 12 cycles. TCRdb used MiXCR to reprocess the 5' RACE reads, holding one entry per CDR3 protein. The sample gives over a million distinct CDR3 sequences, 20% to 25% of which show up once; 0.65% to 0.75% is in the top ten. In addition, the sample was reused for a study of T cells of mothers and their children.

Sequencing used blood. These receptors were obtained from a girl aged 2-10 years in good health.

This chain links TRBV12-3 or TRBV12-4 with TRBJ1-4; D unresolved. Trimming took off 4 bases at V and 3 bases at J, with 12 bases between the two ends. There are 15 residues in the CDR3. The CDR3 nucleotides read TGTGCCAGCAGTTCTTCAGAGGGTGCTAATGAAAAACTGTTTTTT. This translates into CASSSSEGANEKLFF.

The sample holds a few counts of this clonotype. V usage is TRBV7-2 and J usage is TRBJ2-5; D gene unclear. The J call may be faulty, since TRBJ2-7 better matches the DNA end. From germline, CDR1 is SGHTA and CDR2 FQGNSA. The CDR3 runs 13 residues. The CDR3 reads CASSSVSGYEQYF. CDR3 nucleotides: TGTGCCAGCAGCTCAGTCTCGGGCTACGAGCAGTACTTC.

This clonotype has a handful of counts. The chain has TRBV12-3 or TRBV12-4 and TRBJ2-4; a possible D gene is TRBD1 (5 bases). This CDR3 has 17 amino acids. The V and J ends lost 0 bases and 1 base respectively, with 13 bases between them. The CDR3 DNA sequence: TGTGCCAGCAGTTTAGCGCTAAGGGGATCGGCCAAAAACATTCAGTACTTC. Translated, it gives CASSLALRGSAKNIQYF.

This clonotype showed up just a few times. The chain couples TRBV4-3 to TRBJ2-3; D is uncertain. The CDR3 sequence is 16 residues long. Looked up from germline, CDR1 is LGHNA and CDR2 is YSLEER. Trimming shortened V by 1 base and J by 0 bases, and 11 bases separated the two germline ends. The CDR3 sequence is CASSQVLDSSTDTQYF. In DNA, the CDR3 is TGCGCCAGCAGCCAAGTATTAGACTCCAGCACAGATACGCAGTATTTT.

The rearrangement links TRBV3-1 to TRBJ2-7, with 7 bases matching TRBD1. The CDR3 has 15 residues. J gave up 3 bases and V 4 bases, and 9 bases lay outside the gene matches. Germline values: CDR1 LGHDT, CDR2 YNNKEL (reference sequence). The CDR3 sequence is CASSLSRDRYYEQYF. The CDR3 DNA follows: TGTGCCAGCAGCCTTTCCCGGGACAGATACTACGAGCAGTACTTC.

The sample holds a few counts of this clonotype. CDR3 sequence (DNA): TGTGCCAGCAGTAGAACAGGGGGGCTCTACGAGCAGTACTTC. It encodes CASSRTGGLYEQYF. This sequence joins TRBV6-2 or TRBV6-3 and TRBJ2-7; 8 bases line up with TRBD1. Germline V gene data show CDR1 as MNHEY and CDR2 as SVGEGT. Trimming took 5 bases from V and 3 from J; bases not matched to a gene: 6. The CDR3 covers 14 residues.